Each of the 6 T cell receptor beta chains below was sequenced from the same sample in a study of blood T cell repertoires in COVID-19. Libraries were prepared by immunoSEQ multiplex PCR; TCRdb keeps only in-frame clonotypes and omits some of them. The table includes 8,000 to 10,000 clones, around 84% detected once. Source material: peripheral blood. These receptor sequences come from a human donor in a cohort sampled during active COVID-19.

The chain combines TRBV7-2 with TRBJ1-1; possible D gene TRBD1, 5 bases. This CDR3 has 17 amino acids. Trimming shortened V by 5 bases and J by 3 bases, and 22 bases separated the two germline ends. Germline lookup yields CDR1 SGHTA and CDR2 FQGNSA. The CDR3 DNA follows: TGTGCCAGCAGCCCCGCCGGGGGTGCAGGGAGGGACACTGAAGCTTTCTTT. Translation gives CASSPAGGAGRDTEAFF.

The chain links TRBV13 to TRBJ1-2; possibly TRBD1 for D (5 bases). V lost 2 bases to trimming and J lost 8 bases, with 12 bases between them. Germline CDR1 and CDR2: PRHDT and FYEKMQ (reference sequence). This CDR3 has 13 amino acids. The CDR3 DNA is TGTGCCAGCAGCTTACGGGGGTCGGGAGGCTACACCTTC. Protein product: CASSLRGSGGYTF. The variable domain in full, completed from reference TRBV13 and TRBJ1-2, reads AAGVIQSPRHLIKEKRETATLKCYPIPRHDTVYWYQQGPGQDPQFLISFYEKMQSDKGSIPDRFSAQQFSDYHSELNMSSLELGDSALYFCASSLRGSGGYTFGSGTRLTVV.

The rearrangement uses TRBV6-5 and TRBJ1-1; D is unclear. The CDR3 is made up of 14 amino acids. V lost 6 bases and J lost 0, with 11 bases in between. CDR1 and CDR2 from the germline V gene are MNHEY and SVGAGI. This chain's CDR3 is CASSHAEMNTEAFF. In DNA, the CDR3 is TGTGCCAGCAGCCACGCAGAAATGAACACTGAAGCTTTCTTT.

V usage is TRBV5-4 and J usage is TRBJ1-1; 7 positions match TRBD1. Germline loops: CDR1 SGHNT, CDR2 YYREEE (reference sequence). This CDR3 comprises 13 residues. The V gene end was trimmed by 4 bases and the J gene end by 7 bases; junction bases not matched to a gene: 7. CDR3: CASSRQGNFEAFF. The CDR3 DNA reads as TGTGCCAGCAGCCGACAGGGTAATTTTGAAGCTTTCTTT. The whole variable domain, remainder taken from reference TRBV5-4 and TRBJ1-1, is ETGVTQSPTHLIKTRGQQVTLRCSSQSGHNTVSWYQQALGQGPQFIFQYYREEENGRGNFPPRFSGLQFPNYSSELNVNALELDDSALYLCASSRQGNFEAFFGQGTRLTVV.

This sequence joins TRBV19 and TRBJ1-5, with D unresolved. The V gene's germline CDR1 is LNHDA and CDR2 SQIVND (reference sequence). Trimming removed 3 bases from V and 4 bases from J, with 7 bases in between. This CDR3 is 13 amino acids long. CDR3 residues: CASSISGNQPQHF. CDR3 bases: TGTGCCAGTAGTATTTCGGGAAATCAGCCCCAGCATTTT.

This CDR3 reads CASSFHGTVNTGELFF. CDR3 coding DNA: TGTGCCAGCAGTTTTCATGGGACAGTGAACACCGGGGAGCTGTTTTTT. The chain carries TRBV28 and TRBJ2-2, with 7 bases matching TRBD1. Trimming at V came to 3 bases and at J to 1 base, leaving 5 bases not matched to a gene. Germline V gene lookup returns CDR1 MDHEN and CDR2 SYDVKM. This CDR3 spans 16 amino acids.